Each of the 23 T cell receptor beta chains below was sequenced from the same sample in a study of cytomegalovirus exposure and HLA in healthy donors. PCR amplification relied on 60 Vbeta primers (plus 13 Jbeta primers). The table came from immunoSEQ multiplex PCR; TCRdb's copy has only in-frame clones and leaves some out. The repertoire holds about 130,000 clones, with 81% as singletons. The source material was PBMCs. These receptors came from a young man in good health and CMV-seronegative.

For the CDR3, the DNA is TGTGCCTGGAGTGTCGCCAGGTTCGAGGGCTACACCTTC. Its protein is CAWSVARFEGYTF. This rearrangement joins TRBV30 to TRBJ1-2, with D hard to call. The germline gives CDR1 GTSNPN, CDR2 SVGIG (reference sequence). This CDR3 spans 13 amino acids. The germline V and J ends were trimmed by 0 bases and 8 bases, with 13 bases remaining between them.

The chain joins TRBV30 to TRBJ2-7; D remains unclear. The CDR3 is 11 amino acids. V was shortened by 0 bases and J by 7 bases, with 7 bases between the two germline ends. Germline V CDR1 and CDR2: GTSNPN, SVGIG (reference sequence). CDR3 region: CAWSVLREQYF. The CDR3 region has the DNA TGTGCCTGGAGTGTACTCCGAGAGCAGTACTTC. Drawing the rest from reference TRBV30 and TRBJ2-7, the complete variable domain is SQTIHQWPATLVQPVGSPLSLECTVEGTSNPNLYWYRQAAGRGLQLLFYSVGIGQISSEVPQNLSASRPQDRQFILSSKKLLLSDSGFYLCAWSVLREQYFGPGTRLTVT.

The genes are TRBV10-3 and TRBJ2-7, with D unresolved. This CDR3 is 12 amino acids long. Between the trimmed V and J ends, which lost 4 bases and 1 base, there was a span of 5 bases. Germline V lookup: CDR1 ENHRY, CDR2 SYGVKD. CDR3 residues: CAISVKSYEQYF. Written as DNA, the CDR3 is TGTGCCATCAGTGTAAAATCCTACGAGCAGTACTTC.

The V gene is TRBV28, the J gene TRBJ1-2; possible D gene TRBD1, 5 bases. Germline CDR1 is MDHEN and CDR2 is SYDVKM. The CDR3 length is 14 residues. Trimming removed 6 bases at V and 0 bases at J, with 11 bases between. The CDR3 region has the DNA TGTGCCAGCAGCAGACAGTCTCCTAACTATGGCTACACCTTC. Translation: CASSRQSPNYGYTF.

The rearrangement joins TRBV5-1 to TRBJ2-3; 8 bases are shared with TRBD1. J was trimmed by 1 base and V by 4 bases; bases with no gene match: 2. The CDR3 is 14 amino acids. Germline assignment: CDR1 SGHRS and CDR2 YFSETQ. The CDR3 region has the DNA TGCGCCAGCAGCGTGGACAGGGGCACAGATACGCAGTATTTT. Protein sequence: CASSVDRGTDTQYF.

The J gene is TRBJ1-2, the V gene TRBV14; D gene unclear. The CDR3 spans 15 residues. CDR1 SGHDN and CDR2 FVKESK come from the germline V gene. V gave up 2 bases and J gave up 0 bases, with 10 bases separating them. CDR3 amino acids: CASSQIGNPNYGYTF. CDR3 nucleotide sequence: TGTGCCAGCAGCCAAATCGGGAATCCTAACTATGGCTACACCTTC.

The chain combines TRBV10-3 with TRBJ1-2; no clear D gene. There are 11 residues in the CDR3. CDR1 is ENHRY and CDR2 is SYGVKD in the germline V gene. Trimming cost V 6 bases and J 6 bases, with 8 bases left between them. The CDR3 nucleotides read TGTGCCATCAGGGTCACGGATGGCTACACCTTC. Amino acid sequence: CAIRVTDGYTF.

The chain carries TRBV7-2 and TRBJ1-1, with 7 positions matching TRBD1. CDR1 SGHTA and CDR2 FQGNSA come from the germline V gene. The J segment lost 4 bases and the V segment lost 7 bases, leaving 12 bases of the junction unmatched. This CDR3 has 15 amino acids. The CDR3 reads CASNRDSWGRTEAFF. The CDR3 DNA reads TGTGCCAGCAACAGGGACAGCTGGGGTCGCACTGAAGCTTTCTTT.

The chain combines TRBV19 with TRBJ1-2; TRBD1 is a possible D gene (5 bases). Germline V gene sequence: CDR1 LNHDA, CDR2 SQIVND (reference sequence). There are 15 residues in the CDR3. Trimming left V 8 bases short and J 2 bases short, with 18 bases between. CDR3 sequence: CASEARDVFNYGYTF. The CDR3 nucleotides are TGTGCCAGTGAGGCCAGGGATGTATTCAACTATGGCTACACCTTC.

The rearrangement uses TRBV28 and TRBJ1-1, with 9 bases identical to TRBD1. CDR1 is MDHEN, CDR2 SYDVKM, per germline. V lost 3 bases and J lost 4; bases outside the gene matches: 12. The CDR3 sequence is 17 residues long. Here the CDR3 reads CASSLRELRQGVTEAFF. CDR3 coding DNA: TGTGCCAGCAGTTTGCGGGAGTTGAGACAGGGGGTCACTGAAGCTTTCTTT. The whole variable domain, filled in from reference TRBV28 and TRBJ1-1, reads DVKVTQSSRYLVKRTGEKVFLECVQDMDHENMFWYRQDPGLGLRLIYFSYDVKMKEKGDIPEGYSVSREKKERFSLILESASTNQTSMYLCASSLRELRQGVTEAFFGQGTRLTVV.

The CDR3 coding sequence is TGTGCCAGCAGTTACTGGGGGAGGGATGAGCAGTTCTTC. This gives the protein CASSYWGRDEQFF. The gene calls are TRBV6-6 and TRBJ2-1; 7 nucleotides match TRBD2. Trimming removed 1 base from V and 8 bases from J; junction bases left unmatched: 2. The CDR3 spans 13 residues. Germline V gene sequence: CDR1 MNHNY, CDR2 SVGAGI (reference sequence).

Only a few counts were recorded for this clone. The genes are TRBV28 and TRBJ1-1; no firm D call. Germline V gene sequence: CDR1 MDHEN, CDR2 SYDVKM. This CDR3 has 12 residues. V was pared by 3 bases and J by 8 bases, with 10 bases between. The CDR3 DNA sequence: TGTGCCAGCAGTTTGATCATGAGAGAAGCTTTCTTT. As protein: CASSLIMREAFF.

CDR3 DNA: TGTGCCAGCAGCATCGGGACTAGCGCCAATGAGCAGTTCTTC. Protein sequence: CASSIGTSANEQFF. This chain links TRBV13 with TRBJ2-1; 10 bases agree with TRBD2. J gave up 6 bases and V 5 bases, and 4 bases lay outside the gene matches. The CDR3 sequence is 14 residues long. Germline V lookup: CDR1 PRHDT, CDR2 FYEKMQ (reference sequence).

This CDR3 is CASRTGGVTNEKLFF. CDR3 DNA sequence: TGTGCCAGCAGAACGGGGGGCGTCACTAATGAAAAACTGTTTTTT. This rearrangement joins TRBV2 to TRBJ1-4; TRBD1 is a possible D gene (6 bases). V was pared by 6 bases and J by 2 bases, with 13 bases between. Germline V gene lookup returns CDR1 SNHLY and CDR2 FYNNEI. The CDR3 has 15 residues.

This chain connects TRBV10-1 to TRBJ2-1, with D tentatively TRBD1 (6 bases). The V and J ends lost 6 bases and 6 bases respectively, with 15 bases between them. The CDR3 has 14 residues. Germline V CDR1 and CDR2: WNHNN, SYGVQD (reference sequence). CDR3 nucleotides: TGCGCCAGCAGCACTAGTTGGGGGCCCAATGAGCAGTTCTTC. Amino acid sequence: CASSTSWGPNEQFF.

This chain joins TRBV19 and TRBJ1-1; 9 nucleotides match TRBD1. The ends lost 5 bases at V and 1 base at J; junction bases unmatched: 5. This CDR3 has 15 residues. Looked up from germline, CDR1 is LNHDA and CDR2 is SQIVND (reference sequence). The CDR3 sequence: CASSPRQGGNTEAFF. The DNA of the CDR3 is TGTGCCAGTAGTCCGAGACAGGGGGGGAACACTGAAGCTTTCTTT.

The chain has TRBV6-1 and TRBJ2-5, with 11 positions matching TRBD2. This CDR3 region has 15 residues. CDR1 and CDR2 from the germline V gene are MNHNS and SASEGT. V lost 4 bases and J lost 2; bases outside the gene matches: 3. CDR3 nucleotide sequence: TGTGCCAGCAGTGGACTAGCGGGATCTCAAGAGACCCAGTACTTC. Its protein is CASSGLAGSQETQYF.

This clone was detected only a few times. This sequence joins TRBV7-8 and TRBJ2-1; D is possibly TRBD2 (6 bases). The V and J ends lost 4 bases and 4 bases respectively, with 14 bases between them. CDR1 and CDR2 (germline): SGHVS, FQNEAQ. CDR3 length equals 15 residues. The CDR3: CASSSKGGVYNEQFF. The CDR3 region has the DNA TGTGCCAGCAGCTCGAAGGGCGGGGTATACAATGAGCAGTTCTTC.

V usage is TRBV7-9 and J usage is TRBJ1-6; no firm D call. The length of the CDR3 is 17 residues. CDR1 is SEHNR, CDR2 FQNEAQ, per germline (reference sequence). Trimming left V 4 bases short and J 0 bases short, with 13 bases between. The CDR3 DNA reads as TGTGCCAGCAGCTCTAGCCGTAGAAGCTCCTATAATTCACCCCTCCACTTT. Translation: CASSSSRRSSYNSPLHF.

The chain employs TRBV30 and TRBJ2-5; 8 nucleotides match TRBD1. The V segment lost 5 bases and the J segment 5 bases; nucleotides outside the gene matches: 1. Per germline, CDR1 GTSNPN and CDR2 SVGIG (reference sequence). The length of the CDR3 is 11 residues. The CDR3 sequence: CAWGDRETQYF. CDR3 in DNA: TGTGCCTGGGGGGACAGGGAGACCCAGTACTTC. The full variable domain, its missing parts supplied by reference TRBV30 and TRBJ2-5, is SQTIHQWPATLVQPVGSPLSLECTVEGTSNPNLYWYRQAAGRGLQLLFYSVGIGQISSEVPQNLSASRPQDRQFILSSKKLLLSDSGFYLCAWGDRETQYFGPGTRLLVL.

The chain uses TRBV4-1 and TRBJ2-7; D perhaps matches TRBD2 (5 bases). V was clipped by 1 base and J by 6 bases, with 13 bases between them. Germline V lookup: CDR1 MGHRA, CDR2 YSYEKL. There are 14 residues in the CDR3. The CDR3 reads CASSQVLTGLEQYF. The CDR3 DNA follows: TGCGCCAGCAGCCAAGTCCTGACTGGACTCGAGCAGTACTTC.

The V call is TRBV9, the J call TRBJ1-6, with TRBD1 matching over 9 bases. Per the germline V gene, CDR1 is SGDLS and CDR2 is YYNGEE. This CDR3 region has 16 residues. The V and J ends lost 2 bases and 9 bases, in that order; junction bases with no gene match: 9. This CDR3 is CASSVGSHRGPSPLHF. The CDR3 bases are TGTGCCAGCAGCGTCGGAAGTCACAGGGGGCCTTCACCCCTCCACTTT.

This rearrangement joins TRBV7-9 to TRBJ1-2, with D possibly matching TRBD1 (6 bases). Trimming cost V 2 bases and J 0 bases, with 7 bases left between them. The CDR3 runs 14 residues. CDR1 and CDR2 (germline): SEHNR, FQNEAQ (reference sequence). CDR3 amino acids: CASSLQGPNYGYTF. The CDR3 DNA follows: TGTGCCAGCAGCTTACAGGGGCCTAACTATGGCTACACCTTC.